The entry below gives a single TCR beta chain sequence along with its context. Its target is unknown. This specimen belongs to a study of spatial heterogeneity in lung cancer. Study at large: Untreated early-stage non-small cell lung cancer patients, fewer than 85 in total, were the donors. The follow-up PBMC samples were sequenced whenever they were available. The median time to follow-up was roughly two years after resection. Regarding the study as a whole: Circulating ubiquitous expanded tumor TCRs were observed more frequently at resection than at follow-up.

Individual TCR cDNA molecules each bore their own unique molecular identifier. Using its own MiXCR run on the 5' RACE reads, TCRdb lists one record per CDR3 protein. The sample consists of 95,000 to 130,000 distinct CDR3 sequences, 10% to 15% of them appearing once. Time point reported: blood at routine non-recurrence follow-up after resection. Whole RNA, isolated from tumor, nontumor lung or frozen PBMC, was sequenced without prior sorting. The V gene's germline CDR1 is SGHTA and CDR2 FQGNSA. This CDR3 has 15 residues. V was cut by 5 bases and J by 1 base, with 12 bases left in between. This clonotype was sampled from a male donor with early-stage non-small cell lung cancer. The sequencing used PBMCs, collected at follow-up. The chain combines TRBV7-2 with TRBJ2-1, with D possibly being TRBD1 (6 bases). CDR3 coding DNA: TGTGCCAGCAGCGCCTCACAGGGTTCCTACAATGAGCAGTTCTTC. This gives the protein CASSASQGSYNEQFF.